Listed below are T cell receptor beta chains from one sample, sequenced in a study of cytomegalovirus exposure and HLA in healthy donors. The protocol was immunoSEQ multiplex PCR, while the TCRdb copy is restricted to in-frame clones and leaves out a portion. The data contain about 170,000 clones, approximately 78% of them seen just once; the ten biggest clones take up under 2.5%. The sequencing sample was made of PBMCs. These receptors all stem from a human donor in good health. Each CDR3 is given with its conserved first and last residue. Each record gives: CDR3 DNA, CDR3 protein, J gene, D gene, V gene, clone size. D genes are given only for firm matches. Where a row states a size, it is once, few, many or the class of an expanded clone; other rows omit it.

CDR3 DNA: TGCGCCAGCAGCCAAGTGGGGAGTGGAACTGAAGCTTTCTTT
CDR3 protein: CASSQVGSGTEAFF
J gene: TRBJ1-1
D gene: -
V gene: TRBV4-3
clone size: -

CDR3 DNA: TGTGCCAGCAGCTTAGCCTGGAGCGGGGGGGTCGGGACCCAGTACTTC
CDR3 protein: CASSLAWSGGVGTQYF
J gene: TRBJ2-5
D gene: TRBD2
V gene: TRBV7-8
clone size: -

CDR3 DNA: TGTGCCAGCAGTTACTCGCGACAGGAAAGCTCCTACGAGCAGTACTTC
CDR3 protein: CASSYSRQESSYEQYF
J gene: TRBJ2-7
D gene: -
V gene: TRBV6-8
clone size: -

CDR3 DNA: TGTGCCAGCAGCTTAAGGGGACAGGGGTTTTCCTATAATTCACCCCTCCACTTT
CDR3 protein: CASSLRGQGFSYNSPLHF
J gene: TRBJ1-6
D gene: TRBD1
V gene: TRBV7-8
clone size: -

CDR3 DNA: TGTGCTAGTGGTTTAAGGGGAAATGAGCAGTTCTTC
CDR3 protein: CASGLRGNEQFF
J gene: TRBJ2-1
D gene: -
V gene: TRBV12-5
clone size: once

CDR3 DNA: TGTGCCAGCACCCTTCGGACATCTAACACCGGGGAGCTGTTTTTT
CDR3 protein: CASTLRTSNTGELFF
J gene: TRBJ2-2
D gene: -
V gene: TRBV27
clone size: -

CDR3 DNA: TGTGCCAGTTACTACATTGGTGGACAGGGGGCAAGAGAGACCCAGTACTTC
CDR3 protein: CASYYIGGQGARETQYF
J gene: TRBJ2-5
D gene: TRBD1
V gene: TRBV2
clone size: -

CDR3 DNA: TGTGCCAGCAAAGGGGGCAGCATCTATGGCTACACCTTC
CDR3 protein: CASKGGSIYGYTF
J gene: TRBJ1-2
D gene: TRBD1
V gene: TRBV6-5
clone size: -

CDR3 DNA: TGTGCCAGCAGCTCCCGACTAGGGGCCCCGTACGAGCAGTACTTC
CDR3 protein: CASSSRLGAPYEQYF
J gene: TRBJ2-7
D gene: -
V gene: TRBV7-2
clone size: -

CDR3 DNA: TGTGCCAGCAGAATCGGTTCTGGAAACACCATATATTTT
CDR3 protein: CASRIGSGNTIYF
J gene: TRBJ1-3
D gene: -
V gene: TRBV7-8
clone size: -

CDR3 DNA: TGTGCCAGCAGCCTCGGGGGGGGGCGGTTAAGGTCTGGGGCCAACGTCCTGACTTTC
CDR3 protein: CASSLGGGRLRSGANVLTF
J gene: TRBJ2-6
D gene: TRBD2
V gene: TRBV11-2
clone size: -

CDR3 DNA: TGTGCCAGCAGCGTAGGGGGCAGGGGAACGTATGGCTACACCTTC
CDR3 protein: CASSVGGRGTYGYTF
J gene: TRBJ1-2
D gene: -
V gene: TRBV9
clone size: -

CDR3 DNA: TGTGCCAGTAGCACTAGCGGGGGCCTACAAAACATTCAGTACTTC
CDR3 protein: CASSTSGGLQNIQYF
J gene: TRBJ2-4
D gene: TRBD2
V gene: TRBV19
clone size: -

CDR3 DNA: TGTGCCAGCAGTGAACCACGACAGGCCTACATGAACACTGAAGCTTTCTTT
CDR3 protein: CASSEPRQAYMNTEAFF
J gene: TRBJ1-1
D gene: -
V gene: TRBV6-1
clone size: -

CDR3 DNA: TGCGCCAGCAGCTTGGGAGGACAGAGGAACACTGAAGCTTTCTTT
CDR3 protein: CASSLGGQRNTEAFF
J gene: TRBJ1-1
D gene: -
V gene: TRBV5-1
clone size: -

CDR3 DNA: TGCGCCAGCAGTGAACGACAGGGAAACACCATATATTTT
CDR3 protein: CASSERQGNTIYF
J gene: TRBJ1-3
D gene: -
V gene: TRBV10-1
clone size: -

CDR3 DNA: TGTGCCAGCGCGCGGGGGAACACCGGGGAGCTGTTTTTT
CDR3 protein: CASARGNTGELFF
J gene: TRBJ2-2
D gene: -
V gene: TRBV2
clone size: -

CDR3 DNA: TGTGCCAGCAGTCGGGGAGGGGGGCCGCCCCATCAGCCCCAGCATTTT
CDR3 protein: CASSRGGGPPHQPQHF
J gene: TRBJ1-5
D gene: -
V gene: TRBV27
clone size: -

CDR3 DNA: TGTGCCAGCAACAGGGGGGGTACGGGTCAGCCCCAGCATTTT
CDR3 protein: CASNRGGTGQPQHF
J gene: TRBJ1-5
D gene: TRBD1
V gene: TRBV2
clone size: -

CDR3 DNA: TGTGCCAGCAGCTTTTGGTTTCAACAGGGTGCGAGCTATGGCTACACCTTC
CDR3 protein: CASSFWFQQGASYGYTF
J gene: TRBJ1-2
D gene: -
V gene: TRBV5-4
clone size: -

CDR3 DNA: TGTGCCAGCAGCGTAGGGGACAGCCATTCACCCCTCCACTTT
CDR3 protein: CASSVGDSHSPLHF
J gene: TRBJ1-6
D gene: TRBD1
V gene: TRBV9
clone size: few

CDR3 DNA: TGTGCCAGCAGTCCGGACAGGGGGATTTCACCCCTCCACTTT
CDR3 protein: CASSPDRGISPLHF
J gene: TRBJ1-6
D gene: TRBD1
V gene: TRBV2
clone size: -

CDR3 DNA: TGTGCCAGCAGCCGGGACAGGGGGCGAGATACGCAGTATTTT
CDR3 protein: CASSRDRGRDTQYF
J gene: TRBJ2-3
D gene: TRBD1
V gene: TRBV7-2
clone size: -

CDR3 DNA: TGTGCCAGCAACACAGTAATGAACACTGAAGCTTTCTTT
CDR3 protein: CASNTVMNTEAFF
J gene: TRBJ1-1
D gene: -
V gene: TRBV2
clone size: -

CDR3 DNA: TGTGCCAGCAGTGTCGGCAGGGGAGCGGGGGGCTCCTACGAGCAGTACTTC
CDR3 protein: CASSVGRGAGGSYEQYF
J gene: TRBJ2-7
D gene: TRBD2
V gene: TRBV2
clone size: -

CDR3 DNA: TGTGCCAGCTCAGCCCCCGGGAGAGGGGATTCTCAGCCCCAGCATTTT
CDR3 protein: CASSAPGRGDSQPQHF
J gene: TRBJ1-5
D gene: -
V gene: TRBV21-1
clone size: -

CDR3 DNA: TGTGCCAGCAGTTCTAGACAGGGTGGGGAAATTCAGTACTTC
CDR3 protein: CASSSRQGGEIQYF
J gene: TRBJ2-4
D gene: TRBD1
V gene: TRBV6-5
clone size: -

CDR3 DNA: TGTGCCAGTCGCCCGGGACAGGGGGCTCTGGGCAGAGAAGCTTTCTTT
CDR3 protein: CASRPGQGALGREAFF
J gene: TRBJ1-1
D gene: TRBD1
V gene: TRBV19
clone size: -

CDR3 DNA: TGTGCCAGCAGTTTATCGGACTCCAACTGGGGTTCACCCCTCCACTTT
CDR3 protein: CASSLSDSNWGSPLHF
J gene: TRBJ1-6
D gene: -
V gene: TRBV27
clone size: few

CDR3 DNA: TGTGCCAGCAGTCAACCTACAGGGGGCAACGAGCAGTTCTTC
CDR3 protein: CASSQPTGGNEQFF
J gene: TRBJ2-1
D gene: TRBD1
V gene: TRBV9
clone size: few

CDR3 DNA: TGTGCCAGCAGTCGGACTGATTTTGGTGGCTACACCTTC
CDR3 protein: CASSRTDFGGYTF
J gene: TRBJ1-2
D gene: -
V gene: TRBV28
clone size: -

CDR3 DNA: TGCGCCAGCAGCCCGACACTAGCGGGGTCCTACAATGAGCAGTTCTTC
CDR3 protein: CASSPTLAGSYNEQFF
J gene: TRBJ2-1
D gene: TRBD2
V gene: TRBV4-3
clone size: -

CDR3 DNA: TGTGCCTGGCGACAGGGCTACGAGCAGTACTTC
CDR3 protein: CAWRQGYEQYF
J gene: TRBJ2-7
D gene: TRBD1
V gene: TRBV30
clone size: -

CDR3 DNA: TGCAGCGTCGCCACCATACAGTACAATGAGCAGTTCTTC
CDR3 protein: CSVATIQYNEQFF
J gene: TRBJ2-1
D gene: -
V gene: TRBV29-1
clone size: -

CDR3 DNA: TGTGCCAGCAGTGAAGGGCCCAGAGGGTACGAGCAGTACTTC
CDR3 protein: CASSEGPRGYEQYF
J gene: TRBJ2-7
D gene: -
V gene: TRBV2
clone size: -

CDR3 DNA: TGCGCCAGCAGCTTACTTCAGGGTGCCAATGAAAAACTGTTTTTT
CDR3 protein: CASSLLQGANEKLFF
J gene: TRBJ1-4
D gene: -
V gene: TRBV5-1
clone size: -

CDR3 DNA: TGTGCCAGCAGCAGCAGTAGGGACTTCCCCTACGAGCAGTACTTC
CDR3 protein: CASSSSRDFPYEQYF
J gene: TRBJ2-7
D gene: -
V gene: TRBV5-6
clone size: -

CDR3 DNA: TGCGCCAGCAGCCAAGTCGGCGGGGGGTCCTACGAGCAGTACTTC
CDR3 protein: CASSQVGGGSYEQYF
J gene: TRBJ2-7
D gene: TRBD2
V gene: TRBV4-1
clone size: -

CDR3 DNA: TGCGCCAGCAGCCAACCCCAGGACAGGGGAGAGACCCAGTACTTC
CDR3 protein: CASSQPQDRGETQYF
J gene: TRBJ2-5
D gene: TRBD1
V gene: TRBV4-1
clone size: -

CDR3 DNA: TGTGCCAGCAGCTCACAGGGGGAGGGACAGCCCCAGCATTTT
CDR3 protein: CASSSQGEGQPQHF
J gene: TRBJ1-5
D gene: TRBD1
V gene: TRBV7-2
clone size: -

CDR3 DNA: TGTGCCAGCAGTCTCCAATCAGGGGCCACTGAAGCTTTCTTT
CDR3 protein: CASSLQSGATEAFF
J gene: TRBJ1-1
D gene: -
V gene: TRBV27
clone size: -

CDR3 DNA: TGTGCCACCAGCAGAGATCTTAAGGACAGGGGAGGGGTAAACTATGGCTACACCTTC
CDR3 protein: CATSRDLKDRGGVNYGYTF
J gene: TRBJ1-2
D gene: TRBD1
V gene: TRBV15
clone size: -

CDR3 DNA: TGTGCCAGCAGTGTCGCAACCCAGGGCCAGCCCCAGCATTTT
CDR3 protein: CASSVATQGQPQHF
J gene: TRBJ1-5
D gene: -
V gene: TRBV2
clone size: -

CDR3 DNA: TGTGCCAGCAGTATCCGGGACAGGTCTAACTATGGCTACACCTTC
CDR3 protein: CASSIRDRSNYGYTF
J gene: TRBJ1-2
D gene: TRBD1
V gene: TRBV6-1
clone size: -

CDR3 DNA: TGTGCCAGCAGTGAAGAGGGCCTAGCGGGGGGGACAGATACGCAGTATTTT
CDR3 protein: CASSEEGLAGGTDTQYF
J gene: TRBJ2-3
D gene: TRBD2
V gene: TRBV2
clone size: -

CDR3 DNA: TGTGCCAGCAGCTTAGGGGGGTCGACAGGGTTGGGTCAGCCCCAGCATTTT
CDR3 protein: CASSLGGSTGLGQPQHF
J gene: TRBJ1-5
D gene: TRBD1
V gene: TRBV7-2
clone size: -

CDR3 DNA: TGCGCCAGCAGCCTGGACAGGGGGCCTGATGGCTACACCTTC
CDR3 protein: CASSLDRGPDGYTF
J gene: TRBJ1-2
D gene: TRBD1
V gene: TRBV5-1
clone size: -

CDR3 DNA: TGTGCCAGCAGCGCCGGTCTAGCGGGGGGGATATACGAGCAGTACTTC
CDR3 protein: CASSAGLAGGIYEQYF
J gene: TRBJ2-7
D gene: TRBD2
V gene: TRBV9
clone size: -

CDR3 DNA: TGTGCCAGTAGTACCGGGATTTATAATTCACCCCTCCACTTT
CDR3 protein: CASSTGIYNSPLHF
J gene: TRBJ1-6
D gene: -
V gene: TRBV19
clone size: -

CDR3 DNA: TGCGCCAGCAGCTTGGCCGTTCCGGGGGGTAACCATGAAAAACTGTTTTTT
CDR3 protein: CASSLAVPGGNHEKLFF
J gene: TRBJ1-4
D gene: -
V gene: TRBV5-1
clone size: few

CDR3 DNA: TGTGCCAGCAGCCGCATGCCGAGCACCTATGGCTACACCTTC
CDR3 protein: CASSRMPSTYGYTF
J gene: TRBJ1-2
D gene: -
V gene: TRBV6-5
clone size: -

CDR3 DNA: TGTGCCAGCAGCCTTCAACAGGGAACCGGGGAGCTGTTTTTT
CDR3 protein: CASSLQQGTGELFF
J gene: TRBJ2-2
D gene: -
V gene: TRBV5-6
clone size: few

CDR3 DNA: TGTGCCAGCAGCTACAGCGGCTCTGGAAACACCATATATTTT
CDR3 protein: CASSYSGSGNTIYF
J gene: TRBJ1-3
D gene: -
V gene: TRBV9
clone size: -

CDR3 DNA: TGCGCCAGCAGCTTGGAACAGGGTAAACCCGGGGAGCTGTTTTTT
CDR3 protein: CASSLEQGKPGELFF
J gene: TRBJ2-2
D gene: -
V gene: TRBV5-1
clone size: -

CDR3 DNA: TGTGCCAGCAGGCCCGAGTCTGGGGCCAACGTCCTGACTTTC
CDR3 protein: CASRPESGANVLTF
J gene: TRBJ2-6
D gene: -
V gene: TRBV2
clone size: -